This passage covers 15 T cell receptor beta chains from one sample sequenced in a study of graft-versus-host responses after intestinal transplantation. No antigen is known for these receptors. Clones were read by immunoSEQ multiplex PCR, and TCRdb kept only the in-frame ones, dropping some. The table has about 110,000 clones, 93% seen once. Source: unstimulated CD8+ T cells sorted from spleen or lymph node cells, taken before intestinal transplant. The receptors derive from a human donor who received an intestinal transplant.

V and J are TRBV4-1 and TRBJ2-7; D is ambiguous. Germline V gene sequence: CDR1 MGHRA, CDR2 YSYEKL. CDR3 length equals 15 residues. V was cut by 0 bases and J by 1 base, with 10 bases left in between. The CDR3 region is CASSQDYRQSYEQYF. In nucleotides, the CDR3 is TGCGCCAGCAGCCAAGACTATCGGCAATCCTACGAGCAGTACTTC.

The V call is TRBV4-2, the J call TRBJ2-1, with 11 positions matching TRBD2. The V gene's germline CDR1 is LGHNA and CDR2 YNFKEQ. The CDR3 spans 18 residues. Trimming at V came to 4 bases and at J to 6 bases, leaving 14 bases not matched to a gene. The CDR3 loop reads CASSPLIQGLAGGNEQFF. CDR3 sequence (DNA): TGTGCCAGCAGCCCCCTGATTCAAGGACTAGCGGGTGGCAATGAGCAGTTCTTC.

As regards this clone: The identical CDR3 is also encoded by other nucleotide sequences in the sample. The chain carries TRBV30 and TRBJ1-1, with TRBD1 as a possible D gene (5 bases). Per the germline V gene, CDR1 is GTSNPN and CDR2 is SVGIG (reference sequence). The CDR3 is 13 residues long. V lost 4 bases, J lost 1 base, and 10 bases lay in between. CDR3 residues: CAWNFGGNTEAFF. The CDR3 coding sequence is TGTGCCTGGAACTTTGGGGGGAACACTGAAGCTTTCTTT. The entire variable domain, with the rest obtained from reference TRBV30 and TRBJ1-1, is as follows: SQTIHQWPATLVQPVGSPLSLECTVEGTSNPNLYWYRQAAGRGLQLLFYSVGIGQISSEVPQNLSASRPQDRQFILSSKKLLLSDSGFYLCAWNFGGNTEAFFGQGTRLTVV.

Points on this clone: Other DNA variants within this sample encode the same CDR3. In DNA form, the CDR3 reads TGCGCCAGCAGCCAAGCCTACGAGCAGTACTTC. The encoded protein is CASSQAYEQYF. The chain has TRBV4-1 and TRBJ2-7; D is undetermined. The V end was cut by 1 base, the J end by 2 bases, with 0 bases between. This CDR3 has 11 amino acids. Germline CDR1 and CDR2: MGHRA and YSYEKL.

The chain links TRBV4-1 to TRBJ1-2; a weak D match, TRBD1 (6 bases). CDR3 length equals 15 residues. The V end lost 0 bases, the J end lost 7 bases, and 15 bases lay between the germline ends. In germline, CDR1 is MGHRA, CDR2 YSYEKL. CDR3 bases: TGCGCCAGCAGCCAAGATGTTTTGGGGGCAGGTGGCTACACCTTC. Translation: CASSQDVLGAGGYTF.

V is TRBV27 and J is TRBJ2-7; D is unclear. V shed 8 bases and J shed 7 bases, with 21 bases lying between them. The CDR3 totals 14 residues. CDR1 is MNHEY, CDR2 SMNVEV, per germline (reference sequence). The CDR3 loop is CASGLEPNPLEQYF. The CDR3 DNA sequence: TGTGCCAGCGGGTTAGAGCCGAACCCGTTAGAGCAGTACTTC.

The chain's CDR3 is CASSEDRVSAGELFF. CDR3 DNA sequence: TGCGCCAGCAGTGAGGACAGGGTGTCTGCCGGGGAGCTGTTTTTT. The rearrangement uses TRBV10-2 and TRBJ2-2, with TRBD1 matching over 7 bases. Trimming removed 2 bases from V and 6 bases from J; junction bases left unmatched: 6. Looked up from germline, CDR1 is WSHSY and CDR2 is SAAADI. The CDR3 is made up of 15 amino acids.

This clone was recorded a few times. Written as DNA, the CDR3 is TGTGCCAGTAGTACCGGACTGTCCTACGAGCAGTACTTC. This codes for CASSTGLSYEQYF. The J gene is TRBJ2-7, the V gene TRBV19; D possibly corresponds to TRBD2 (5 bases). Per germline, CDR1 LNHDA and CDR2 SQIVND (reference sequence). The CDR3 is 13 amino acids. V was cut by 4 bases and J by 1 base, with 8 bases left in between.

V usage is TRBV29-1 and J usage is TRBJ2-7; 8 bases agree with TRBD1. The germline gives CDR1 SQVTM, CDR2 ANQGSEA. Unmatched junction bases numbered 5, after V lost 5 bases and J lost 5 bases. CDR3 length: 12 residues. DNA of the CDR3: TGCAGCGTTTCAGGGGGCACCCACGAGCAGTACTTC. This translates into CSVSGGTHEQYF.

The chain recombines TRBV10-1 with TRBJ1-1; the D is unclear. Germline loops: CDR1 WNHNN, CDR2 SYGVQD (reference sequence). Trimming stripped 6 bases from V and 3 bases from J, with 23 bases between. This CDR3 comprises 17 residues. The CDR3: CASRDCRGKSQDTEAFF. The CDR3, as DNA: TGCGCCAGCAGGGACTGTCGGGGTAAGAGCCAGGACACTGAAGCTTTCTTT.

The chain links TRBV7-9 to TRBJ2-5; the D is unclear. Germline V gene data show CDR1 as SEHNR and CDR2 as FQNEAQ (reference sequence). The CDR3 is made up of 13 amino acids. Trimming cost V 7 bases and J 2 bases, with 11 bases left between them. The CDR3 spells CASTSSVQETQYF. The CDR3 DNA follows: TGTGCCAGCACTTCATCGGTGCAAGAGACCCAGTACTTC. Complete variable domain (other parts from reference TRBV7-9 and TRBJ2-5): DTGVSQNPRHKITKRGQNVTFRCDPISEHNRLYWYRQTLGQGPEFLTYFQNEAQLEKSRLLSDRFSAERPKGSFSTLEIQRTEQGDSAMYLCASTSSVQETQYFGPGTRLLVL.

V is TRBV19 and J is TRBJ2-3; D is unresolved. The germline CDR1 and CDR2 sequences are LNHDA and SQIVND (reference sequence). This CDR3 has 13 residues. V lost 2 bases and J 4 bases, leaving 7 bases between the germline ends. The chain's CDR3 is CASSISFPDTQYF. CDR3 sequence (DNA): TGTGCCAGTAGTATATCTTTCCCAGATACGCAGTATTTT.

The chain combines TRBV10-1 with TRBJ1-4; TRBD1 might be the D (5 bases). Trimming pared 4 bases from V and 5 bases from J, leaving 20 bases between. This CDR3 has 17 residues. Germline values: CDR1 WNHNN, CDR2 SYGVQD (reference sequence). In nucleotides, the CDR3 is TGCGCCAGCAGTGGACAGTACCCCGAACGGGAAAATGAAAAACTGTTTTTT. It is translated as CASSGQYPERENEKLFF.

The V call is TRBV4-1, the J call TRBJ1-1; D is ambiguous. The germline V gene has CDR1 MGHRA and CDR2 YSYEKL. Between the trimmed V and J ends, which lost 0 bases and 0 bases, there was a span of 8 bases. The CDR3 covers 15 residues. For the CDR3, the DNA is TGCGCCAGCAGCCAAGAAGGTCCTCTGAACACTGAAGCTTTCTTT. Encoded protein: CASSQEGPLNTEAFF.

The CDR3 reads CASSVDFSSYNEQFF. CDR3 coding DNA: TGTGCCAGCAGCGTAGACTTTAGCTCCTACAATGAGCAGTTCTTC. The chain has TRBV9 and TRBJ2-1, with unresolved D. Between the trimmed V and J ends, which lost 0 bases and 0 bases, there was a span of 7 bases. The CDR3 is 15 amino acids. Germline V CDR1 and CDR2: SGDLS, YYNGEE.